This T cell receptor beta chain was recovered during a study of OX40 agonist ivuxolimab in advanced cancers. Study-wide context: Ivuxolimab was an agonistic, fully human IgG2 monoclonal antibody directed against OX40 (CD134), a costimulatory receptor. Intravenous ivuxolimab was administered to patients every 2 weeks at six dose levels: 0.01, 0.1, 0.3, 1.5, 3 and 10 mg/kg. Of the approximately 50 dose-escalation patients, hepatocellular carcinoma was present in 19, melanoma in some 15, renal cell carcinoma in 9 and head and neck cancer in 9. The dose-escalation cohort was roughly 80% male with a mean age of approximately 60 years, ranging from roughly 20 to 80. Prior anti-PD-1, anti-PD-L1 or anti-CTLA-4 therapy was permitted, and 40% of dose-escalation patients had received checkpoint inhibitors. Three dose-escalation patients achieved partial responses, one with hepatocellular carcinoma and two with cutaneous melanoma. The purpose of peripheral TCRbeta sequencing was to test whether ivuxolimab changed TCR sequence diversity and led to clonal T-cell expansion. The paper covers the monotherapy dose-escalation part of the phase I ivuxolimab trial, which included N of about 50 patients.

Genomic DNA was isolated from the sorted cells so that the TCRbeta CDR3 region could be sequenced. The immunoSEQ Assay was used to sequence the TCRbeta CDR3 regions. Here the immuneACCESS table is served through TCRdb, limited to in-frame sequences with V and J called. Missing clones are a known gap in these copies; in checked studies unresolved V genes cover under half, and the rest lacks a known reason. This sample lists roughly 30,000 clones; 85% to 95% were detected once. The ten most abundant clones make up approximately 26% of the sample. Patients with a history of autoimmune disease or receiving systemic immunosuppression were excluded from the trial. Peripheral blood for TCR sequencing was drawn from every dose cohort at baseline, at cycle 4 day 1 and at cycle 7 day 1. Samples were obtained from an open-label, multicenter, first-in-human phase I dose-escalation trial of ivuxolimab. Adults with locally advanced or metastatic melanoma, renal cell carcinoma, hepatocellular carcinoma or head and neck squamous cell carcinoma were enrolled in the trial. Before TCR sequencing, CD4+ and CD8+ T cells were separately sorted from peripheral blood.

What the authors observed across the whole study: The antigen specificity of the clonally expanded peripheral T cells was not determined. In the 0.1-3.0 mg/kg groups, partial responders had among the lowest normalized peripheral clonal expansion, particularly in CD8+ T cells. Low levels of normalized T-cell clonal expansion were also seen in some patients who did not respond. After ivuxolimab, expanded clones were on average more numerous among CD8+ T cells than among CD4+ T cells. At doses of 0.1 to 3.0 mg/kg, clonal expansion of both CD4+ and CD8+ T cells in blood was seen between baseline and week 6.

On this clone itself: Its antigen remains undetermined. No much larger clone exists at a distance of one base, and base qualities are not known.

Per the germline V gene (reference sequence), DFQATT is the CDR1 and SNEGSKA is the CDR2. The junction shows trimming of 6 bases on V and 7 bases on J, plus 10 bases between the germline ends. The CDR3 sequence holds 10 residues, the cysteine and phenylalanine included. Only the CDR3 part of the read is kept: 30 bases, read in frame from the first base. The receptor comes from an adult with an advanced solid tumor such as melanoma, head and neck, liver or kidney cancer. The sample in question was CD4+ or CD8+ T cells sorted from blood, obtained in a trial of the OX40 agonist ivuxolimab. Recombination joined TRBV20-1 with TRBJ2-7; the D region possibly corresponds to TRBD2 (5 bases align). CDR3 reads: CSARPGEQYF. Read as DNA, the sequence is TGCAGTGCGAGACCGGGGGAGCAGTACTTC.